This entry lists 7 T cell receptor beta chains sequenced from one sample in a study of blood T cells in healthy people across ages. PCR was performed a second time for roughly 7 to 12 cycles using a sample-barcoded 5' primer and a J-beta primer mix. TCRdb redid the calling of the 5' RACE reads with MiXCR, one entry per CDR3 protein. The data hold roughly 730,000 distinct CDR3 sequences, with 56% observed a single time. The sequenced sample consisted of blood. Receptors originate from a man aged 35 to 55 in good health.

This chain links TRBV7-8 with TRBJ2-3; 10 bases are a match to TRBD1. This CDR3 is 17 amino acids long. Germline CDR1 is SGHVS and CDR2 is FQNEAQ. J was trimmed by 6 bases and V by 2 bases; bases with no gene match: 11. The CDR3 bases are TGTGCCAGCAGCTTATATGGGACCGGGACAGGGGTTGATACGCAGTATTTT. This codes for CASSLYGTGTGVDTQYF.

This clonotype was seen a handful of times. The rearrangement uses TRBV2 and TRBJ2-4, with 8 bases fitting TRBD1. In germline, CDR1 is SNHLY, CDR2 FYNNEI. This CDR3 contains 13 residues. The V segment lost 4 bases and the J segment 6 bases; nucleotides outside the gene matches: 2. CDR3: CASSADRVNIQYF. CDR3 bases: TGTGCCAGCAGTGCGGACAGGGTAAACATTCAGTACTTC. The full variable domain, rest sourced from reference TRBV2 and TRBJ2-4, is EPEVTQTPSHQVTQMGQEVILRCVPISNHLYFYWYRQILGQKVEFLVSFYNNEISEKSEIFDDQFSVERPDGSNFTLKIRSTKLEDSAMYFCASSADRVNIQYFGAGTRLSVL.

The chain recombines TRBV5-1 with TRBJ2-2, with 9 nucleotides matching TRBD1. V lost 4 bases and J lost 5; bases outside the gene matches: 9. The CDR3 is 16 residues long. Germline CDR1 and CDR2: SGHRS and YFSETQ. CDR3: CASSGTGQGTTGELFF. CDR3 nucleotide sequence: TGCGCCAGCAGCGGTACGGGACAGGGAACTACCGGGGAGCTGTTTTTT.

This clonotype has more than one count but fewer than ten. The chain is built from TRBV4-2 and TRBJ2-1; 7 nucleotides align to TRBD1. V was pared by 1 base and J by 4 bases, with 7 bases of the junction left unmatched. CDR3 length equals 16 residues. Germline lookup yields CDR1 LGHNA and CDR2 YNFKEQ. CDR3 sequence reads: CASSQATGELYNEQFF. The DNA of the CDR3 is TGTGCCAGCAGCCAAGCCACAGGGGAACTTTACAATGAGCAGTTCTTC.

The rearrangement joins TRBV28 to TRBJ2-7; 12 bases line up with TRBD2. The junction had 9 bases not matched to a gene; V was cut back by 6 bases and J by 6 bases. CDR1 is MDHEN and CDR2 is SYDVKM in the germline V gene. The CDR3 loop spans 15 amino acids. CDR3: CASRQTSGSSVEQYF. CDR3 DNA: TGTGCCAGCAGGCAGACTAGCGGGAGTTCAGTCGAGCAGTACTTC.

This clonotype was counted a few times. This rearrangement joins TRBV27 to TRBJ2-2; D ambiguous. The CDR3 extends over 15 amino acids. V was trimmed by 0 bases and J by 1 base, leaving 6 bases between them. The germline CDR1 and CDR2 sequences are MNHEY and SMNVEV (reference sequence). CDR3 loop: CASSLSSRNTGELFF. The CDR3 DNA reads TGTGCCAGCAGTTTATCGTCACGGAACACCGGGGAGCTGTTTTTT.

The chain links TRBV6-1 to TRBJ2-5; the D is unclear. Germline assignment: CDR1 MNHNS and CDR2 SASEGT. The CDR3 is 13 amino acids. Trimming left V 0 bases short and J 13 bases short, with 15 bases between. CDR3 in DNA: TGTGCCAGCAGTGAAGCGTCCAAGGGCTATACGTACTTC. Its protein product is CASSEASKGYTYF.